Given below is one T cell receptor beta chain in context. The antigen remains undetermined. The source of the sample is a study of T cell responses to AZD1222 COVID-19 vaccine. Study overall: Second doses that came at about 4 or about 12 weeks were put together. Findings and limits, study-wide: The breadth and depth of Spike-specific TCRs increased once two AZD1222 doses had been given.

The CDR3 contains 18 residues. The trim removed 0 bases at V and 3 bases at J, leaving 10 bases unmatched. Germline loops: CDR1 SGHRS, CDR2 YFSETQ. Assay: immunoSEQ multiplex PCR; the TCRdb copy retains only in-frame clones and omits some. The repertoire consists of about 120,000 clones, with 88% occurring once and the leading ten covering roughly 2.4%. The receptor's source is an adult in good health. Sequenced here: peripheral blood, sampled on day 0 of AZD1222 vaccination. This sequence joins TRBV5-1 and TRBJ2-5; TRBD2 matches at 11 bases. CDR3 coding DNA: TGCGCCAGCAGCTTGGGAAGAAAACCACTAGCGGGAGAAGAGACCCAGTACTTC. It yields the protein CASSLGRKPLAGEETQYF.